Below are 14 T cell receptor beta chains sequenced from a single sample in a study of blood T cell repertoires in COVID-19. Assay: immunoSEQ multiplex PCR; the TCRdb copy retains only in-frame clones and omits some. The repertoire holds 250,000 to 300,000 clones, with around 90% as singletons. What was sequenced was PBMCs or T cells enriched from blood (not recorded which). These receptors all stem from a woman under 40 who had recovered from COVID-19.

The V call is TRBV7-9, the J call TRBJ1-6, with D possibly TRBD1 on 5 matching bases. The ends were cut back, 5 bases at V and 6 bases at J, with 14 bases in the middle. Germline V gene lookup returns CDR1 SEHNR and CDR2 FQNEAQ (reference sequence). This CDR3 is 15 amino acids long. The CDR3 spells CASSPRQSSNSPLHF. The CDR3 DNA reads TGTGCCAGCAGCCCACGACAGTCAAGTAATTCACCCCTCCACTTT.

This clone appeared once. This chain links TRBV19 with TRBJ2-3; a possible D gene is TRBD1 (6 bases). Germline V CDR1 and CDR2: LNHDA, SQIVND (reference sequence). CDR3 length: 14 residues. The V gene lost 5 bases and the J gene lost 7 bases, with 16 bases spanning the gap. CDR3 nucleotides: TGTGCCAGTAGTGTCCCCCGGGACACCCATACGCAGTATTTT. Its protein is CASSVPRDTHTQYF.

The chain has TRBV30 and TRBJ1-6, with 9 bases identical to TRBD1. The CDR3 contains 13 residues. Germline V gene lookup returns CDR1 GTSNPN and CDR2 SVGIG (reference sequence). V dropped 7 bases and J dropped 5; count of bases not matched to a gene: 3. CDR3: CASTGGNNSPLHF. CDR3 coding DNA: TGTGCCTCGACAGGGGGGAATAATTCACCCCTCCACTTT.

The count of this clone is one. The V gene is TRBV4-3, the J gene TRBJ1-3, with a tentative D call TRBD1 (5 bases). The germline V and J ends were trimmed by 1 base and 2 bases, with 12 bases remaining between them. Germline CDR1 is LGHNA and CDR2 is YSLEER. This CDR3 has 16 residues. The CDR3: CASSQAPRGAGNTIYF. CDR3 coding DNA: TGCGCCAGCAGCCAAGCCCCCCGGGGGGCTGGAAACACCATATATTTT.

CDR3 residues: CATSRDPSGLRDTQYF. The DNA for the CDR3 is TGTGCCACCAGCAGAGATCCAAGCGGACTGAGAGATACGCAGTATTTT. This chain links TRBV15 with TRBJ2-3, with D perhaps TRBD2 (5 bases). The CDR3 has 16 amino acids. The germline V and J ends were trimmed by 0 bases and 5 bases, with 15 bases remaining between them. Germline CDR1 reads LNHNV; CDR2 reads YYDKDF (reference sequence). Using reference TRBV15 and TRBJ2-3 for the parts outside the CDR3, the full variable domain is DAMVIQNPRYQVTQFGKPVTLSCSQTLNHNVMYWYQQKSSQAPKLLFHYYDKDFNNEADTPDNFQSRRPNTSFCFLDIRSPGLGDTAMYLCATSRDPSGLRDTQYFGPGTRLTVL.

The chain links TRBV9 to TRBJ1-2, with 7 bases lining up with TRBD1. The CDR3 loop spans 17 amino acids. J lost 8 bases, V lost 4 bases, and 20 bases had no gene match. CDR1 and CDR2 (germline): SGDLS, YYNGEE. The CDR3 loop is CASSLNRRQGGPRGYTF. Written as DNA, the CDR3 is TGTGCCAGCAGCCTCAACCGCCGACAGGGTGGCCCCAGGGGCTACACCTTC.

This clone was counted a single time. V is TRBV11-2 and J is TRBJ1-1; D is perhaps TRBD1 (6 bases). Trimming left V 3 bases short and J 1 base short, with 6 bases between. Germline V gene data show CDR1 as SGHAT and CDR2 as FQNNGV. This CDR3 spans 13 amino acids. The CDR3 reads CASSFRGNTEAFF. CDR3 sequence (DNA): TGTGCCAGCAGCTTCAGGGGGAACACTGAAGCTTTCTTT.

This clone was detected once. The chain uses TRBV6-5 and TRBJ1-6; 7 nucleotides line up with TRBD1. This CDR3 is 13 amino acids long. With V trimmed by 6 bases and J by 10 bases, 6 bases remained unmatched. Germline assignment: CDR1 MNHEY and CDR2 SVGAGI. The DNA of the CDR3 is TGTGCCAGCAGGCTAGACAGGGCCTCACCCCTCCACTTT. Its translation is CASRLDRASPLHF.

The chain has TRBV5-8 and TRBJ1-1, with 8 bases fitting TRBD1. CDR1 and CDR2 from the germline V gene are SGHTS and YDEGEE. CDR3 length: 14 amino acids. Trimming took 3 bases from V and 1 from J; bases not matched to a gene: 2. The CDR3 sequence is CASSSGTGNTEAFF. The DNA of the CDR3 is TGTGCCAGCAGCTCAGGGACAGGGAACACTGAAGCTTTCTTT.

The chain combines TRBV4-3 with TRBJ1-1; D perhaps matches TRBD1 (5 bases). The CDR3 consists of 14 residues. The ends were cut back, 2 bases at V and 2 bases at J, with 9 bases in the middle. Per germline, CDR1 LGHNA and CDR2 YSLEER. CDR3 amino acids: CASSQNQGNTEAFF. The DNA for the CDR3 is TGCGCCAGCAGCCAAAACCAGGGAAACACTGAAGCTTTCTTT.

The chain joins TRBV3-1 (or the pseudogene TRBV3-2) to TRBJ2-1; the match to TRBD2 covers 13 bases. Germline V gene lookup returns CDR1 LGHDT and CDR2 YNNKEL (reference sequence). The CDR3 is 17 amino acids. The ends lost 0 bases at V and 4 bases at J; junction bases unmatched: 3. CDR3 region: CASSQEGTSGIYNEQFF. CDR3 DNA: TGTGCCAGCAGCCAAGAAGGGACTAGCGGGATATACAATGAGCAGTTCTTC.

This rearrangement joins TRBV5-4 to TRBJ2-5; 14 bases are a match to TRBD2. CDR3 length: 20 residues. With 4 bases clipped from V and 4 bases from J, the junction kept 18 bases outside the gene matches. The germline V gene has CDR1 SGHNT and CDR2 YYREEE (reference sequence). The CDR3 loop reads CASSARGTSGRPPHIETQYF. CDR3 in DNA: TGTGCCAGCAGCGCCCGGGGGACTAGCGGGAGACCCCCCCATATAGAGACCCAGTACTTC.

The chain couples TRBV13 to TRBJ2-7; 11 nucleotides agree with TRBD1. Unmatched junction bases numbered 8, after V lost 4 bases and J lost 3 bases. There are 16 residues in the CDR3. Germline values: CDR1 PRHDT, CDR2 FYEKMQ (reference sequence). The CDR3 DNA follows: TGTGCCAGCAGCTCGCGGGGACAGGGGGATCACTACGAGCAGTACTTC. It codes for CASSSRGQGDHYEQYF.

The V gene is TRBV12-5, the J gene TRBJ1-2; 7 positions agree with TRBD1. From germline, CDR1 is LGHNT and CDR2 FRNRAP. Trimming at V came to 5 bases and at J to 7 bases, leaving 10 bases not matched to a gene. CDR3 length: 14 amino acids. The CDR3 DNA follows: TGTGCTAGTGGTGTCGGGACAGCTTATAGTGGCTACACCTTC. It codes for CASGVGTAYSGYTF.